This passage covers 31 T cell receptor beta chains from one sample sequenced in a study of siplizumab effects on memory and regulatory T cells. Assay used: immunoSEQ multiplex PCR; TCRdb lists only in-frame clones, some missing. The data contain 45,000 to 50,000 clones, roughly 87% of them singletons. Input material: naive CD8+ T cells sorted from blood. These receptors came from a human donor in good health.

Written as DNA, the CDR3 is TGTGCCAGCAGCACGCTAGCGGATAGCTCCTACGAGCAGTACTTC. Translating it yields CASSTLADSSYEQYF. V and J are TRBV7-6 and TRBJ2-7, with 7 bases lining up with TRBD2. Per the germline V gene, CDR1 is SGHVS and CDR2 is FNYEAQ. CDR3 length: 15 residues. V lost 5 bases, J lost 0 bases, and 7 bases stayed unmatched.

CDR3 sequence reads: CASSDPGQGPYEQYF. As DNA, the CDR3 is TGCGCCAGCAGCGACCCGGGACAGGGGCCCTACGAGCAGTACTTC. The chain links TRBV5-1 to TRBJ2-7, with 10 bases matching TRBD1. CDR1 is SGHRS, CDR2 YFSETQ, per germline. The CDR3 runs to 15 residues. V trimming: 4 bases; J trimming: 2 bases; junction bases outside the gene matches: 6.

This chain uses TRBV14 with TRBJ1-1, with D possibly matching TRBD1 (5 bases). With 4 bases removed from V and 0 bases from J, the gap between germline ends came to 9 bases. This CDR3 contains 14 residues. CDR1 is SGHDN, CDR2 FVKESK, per germline. The CDR3 DNA sequence: TGTGCCAGCAGCCTCAGGGCGCTGAACACTGAAGCTTTCTTT. Translation: CASSLRALNTEAFF.

The J gene is TRBJ2-3, the V gene TRBV5-1; tentatively, D is TRBD2 (7 bases). The CDR3 totals 16 residues. Trimming removed 1 base from V and 3 bases from J, with 15 bases in between. Germline V gene sequence: CDR1 SGHRS, CDR2 YFSETQ. The CDR3 is CASSLTGLAGTDTQYF. As DNA, the CDR3 is TGCGCCAGCAGCTTGACAGGGTTAGCGGGTACAGATACGCAGTATTTT.

The J gene is TRBJ2-1, the V gene TRBV9, with 8 bases identical to TRBD2. V shed 4 bases and J 3 bases; nucleotides not matched to a gene: 6. The length of the CDR3 is 15 residues. CDR1 is SGDLS, CDR2 YYNGEE, per germline. CDR3 nucleotides: TGTGCCAGCAGCCCCACGGGACTAGACTACAATGAGCAGTTCTTC. The encoded protein is CASSPTGLDYNEQFF.

DNA of the CDR3: TGTGCCAGCAGCTTATCCCTCAGCTCCTACAATGAGCAGTTCTTC. Translated: CASSLSLSSYNEQFF. The chain carries TRBV7-3 and TRBJ2-1; D is uncertain. The V and J ends lost 2 bases and 0 bases respectively, with 8 bases between them. Germline V gives CDR1 SGHTA, CDR2 FQGTGA. The CDR3 spans 15 residues.

V usage is TRBV29-1 and J usage is TRBJ2-1; 9 bases fit TRBD2. Per the germline V gene, CDR1 is SQVTM and CDR2 is ANQGSEA. This CDR3 spans 13 amino acids. V lost 3 bases and J lost 8; bases outside the gene matches: 5. The CDR3 DNA is TGCAGCGTTGAGGGCGGGGGGGCCCATGAGCAGTTCTTC. This codes for CSVEGGGAHEQFF.

The chain has TRBV19 and TRBJ1-2, with D possibly matching TRBD1 (6 bases). Trimming took 4 bases from V and 7 from J, leaving 19 bases between them. The CDR3 covers 15 residues. CDR1 LNHDA and CDR2 SQIVND come from the germline V gene (reference sequence). CDR3 bases: TGTGCCAGTAGTACTATACCCCCAGGGGTCGGTGGCTACACCTTC. Encoded protein: CASSTIPPGVGGYTF. Using reference TRBV19 and TRBJ1-2 for the parts outside the CDR3, the full variable domain is DGGITQSPKYLFRKEGQNVTLSCEQNLNHDAMYWYRQDPGQGLRLIYYSQIVNDFQKGDIAEGYSVSREKKESFPLTVTSAQKNPTAFYLCASSTIPPGVGGYTFGSGTRLTVV.

The V call is TRBV5-4, the J call TRBJ1-6; D not resolved. Germline V gene lookup returns CDR1 SGHNT and CDR2 YYREEE (reference sequence). This CDR3 is 12 amino acids long. Trimming cost V 3 bases and J 2 bases, with 0 bases left between them. In DNA form, the CDR3 reads TGTGCCAGCAGCTCCTATAATTCACCCCTCCACTTT. Protein sequence: CASSSYNSPLHF.

The rearrangement uses TRBV9 and TRBJ2-5; D may be TRBD1 (6 bases). Trimming removed 0 bases at V and 2 bases at J, with 11 bases between. The V gene's germline CDR1 is SGDLS and CDR2 YYNGEE. This CDR3 spans 15 amino acids. DNA for the CDR3: TGTGCCAGCAGCGTAGGGGACATACTACAAGAGACCCAGTACTTC. Its translation: CASSVGDILQETQYF.

V is TRBV7-9 and J is TRBJ2-3; 8 positions agree with TRBD2. The J segment lost 4 bases and the V segment lost 5 bases, leaving 8 bases of the junction unmatched. The CDR3 has 15 amino acids. CDR1 SEHNR and CDR2 FQNEAQ come from the germline V gene (reference sequence). The CDR3 protein is CASSHGTSNADTQYF. The DNA of the CDR3 is TGTGCCAGCAGCCACGGGACTAGTAATGCAGATACGCAGTATTTT.

The chain combines TRBV7-9 with TRBJ2-2; tentatively, D is TRBD1 (5 bases). V dropped 5 bases and J dropped 1 base, with 11 bases sitting between them. This CDR3 spans 15 amino acids. Germline CDR1 reads SEHNR; CDR2 reads FQNEAQ (reference sequence). The CDR3 loop is CASSKSQGNTGELFF. The CDR3 DNA reads TGTGCCAGCAGCAAAAGCCAGGGGAACACCGGGGAGCTGTTTTTT.

This chain links TRBV5-6 with TRBJ2-7; the D gene is possibly TRBD1 (7 bases). The V gene lost 4 bases and the J gene lost 1 base, with 12 bases spanning the gap. Germline V lookup: CDR1 SGHDT, CDR2 YYEEEE. This CDR3 region has 14 residues. Here the CDR3 DNA reads TGTGCCAGCAGCGAACAGGGGACTTCCTACGAGCAGTACTTC. Protein: CASSEQGTSYEQYF.

The V call is TRBV27, the J call TRBJ2-2; no clear D. With 7 bases removed from V and 1 base from J, the gap between germline ends came to 16 bases. This CDR3 spans 16 amino acids. Germline V CDR1 and CDR2: MNHEY, SMNVEV (reference sequence). The CDR3, as DNA: TGTGCCAGCAAGTACTACACCGCCCTGAACACCGGGGAGCTGTTTTTT. It specifies CASKYYTALNTGELFF.

The J gene is TRBJ1-2, the V gene TRBV7-9, with 8 bases identical to TRBD1. Germline assignment: CDR1 SEHNR and CDR2 FQNEAQ (reference sequence). The junction had 6 bases not matched to a gene; V was cut back by 2 bases and J by 4 bases. The CDR3 sequence is 15 residues long. For the CDR3, the DNA is TGTGCCAGCAGCTTATGGACAGGGAATACCTATGGCTACACCTTC. This codes for CASSLWTGNTYGYTF.

The gene calls are TRBV6-6 and TRBJ2-2; no firm D call. The CDR3 extends over 14 amino acids. Looked up from germline, CDR1 is MNHNY and CDR2 is SVGAGI (reference sequence). V lost 8 bases and J lost 6, with 16 bases in between. Written as DNA, the CDR3 is TGTGCCAGCGGGAAATCTTTCGACCCCGGGGAGCTGTTTTTT. Encoded protein: CASGKSFDPGELFF.

V usage is TRBV9 and J usage is TRBJ2-7; 7 nucleotides match TRBD1. V gave up 3 bases and J gave up 0 bases; unmatched junction bases: 3. The CDR3 is made up of 14 amino acids. Germline V gene sequence: CDR1 SGDLS, CDR2 YYNGEE. The CDR3 is CASSDGTASYEQYF. The DNA for the CDR3 is TGTGCCAGCAGCGACGGGACAGCCTCCTACGAGCAGTACTTC.

In the case of this clone: Compared with germline, one end of the junction differs, possibly owing to a read error. The chain carries TRBV27 and TRBJ1-1; D uncertain. Germline CDR1 and CDR2: MNHEY and SMNVEV (reference sequence). The CDR3 has 13 residues. The CDR3 nucleotides read TGTGCCAGCAGTCTATCCCTGAACACTGAAGCTTTCTTT. Its translation is CASSLSLNTEAFF.

The chain employs TRBV7-9 and TRBJ2-1, with D tentatively TRBD2 (5 bases). Trimming removed 4 bases from V and 5 bases from J, with 12 bases in between. This CDR3 comprises 14 residues. Germline lookup yields CDR1 SEHNR and CDR2 FQNEAQ (reference sequence). For the CDR3, the DNA is TGTGCCAGCAGCTCCGGGGTTGCCGACAATGAGCAGTTCTTC. The encoded protein is CASSSGVADNEQFF.

The chain combines TRBV6-4 with TRBJ1-1; a possible D gene is TRBD1 (5 bases). V gave up 1 base and J gave up 6 bases, with 12 bases separating them. CDR3 length: 14 amino acids. In germline, CDR1 is MRHNA, CDR2 SNTAGT. The CDR3 nucleotides read TGTGCCAGCAGTGACTTTATGGGAGGGGCTGAAGCTTTCTTT. Encoded protein: CASSDFMGGAEAFF.

The rearrangement links TRBV7-9 to TRBJ2-7, with D possibly being TRBD1 (5 bases). The CDR3 has 14 amino acids. Between the trimmed V and J ends, which lost 0 bases and 4 bases, there was a span of 10 bases. Germline V gives CDR1 SEHNR, CDR2 FQNEAQ (reference sequence). The CDR3 DNA is TGTGCCAGCAGCTTAGCTACAGGTTATTACGAGCAGTACTTC. Encoded protein: CASSLATGYYEQYF.

The chain couples TRBV19 to TRBJ1-1; D might be TRBD1 (5 bases). The V and J ends lost 7 bases and 1 base respectively, with 25 bases between them. This CDR3 is 18 amino acids long. Germline V lookup: CDR1 LNHDA, CDR2 SQIVND (reference sequence). CDR3 residues: CASTPGRGLINWNTEAFF. CDR3 nucleotides: TGTGCCAGTACCCCGGGGCGGGGCCTTATTAATTGGAACACTGAAGCTTTCTTT.

The J gene is TRBJ1-1, the V gene TRBV13; 9 bases fit TRBD1. Germline trimming cut 5 bases from V and 8 bases from J; bases unmatched to any gene: 6. CDR1 is PRHDT and CDR2 is FYEKMQ in the germline V gene (reference sequence). The CDR3 is 13 amino acids. The CDR3 nucleotides read TGTGCCAGCAGCGTTACAGGGGGCAGGGAAGCTTTCTTT. The encoded protein is CASSVTGGREAFF.

The chain joins TRBV13 to TRBJ1-1, with D unresolved. There are 14 residues in the CDR3. V was clipped by 7 bases and J by 2 bases, with 14 bases between them. Germline-derived CDR1 and CDR2 are PRHDT and FYEKMQ (reference sequence). The CDR3 DNA reads TGTGCCAGCAACTTCTACAGATTAAACACTGAAGCTTTCTTT. It translates to CASNFYRLNTEAFF.

This clone was found once. V usage is TRBV27 and J usage is TRBJ2-1; D gene unclear. Trimming pared 8 bases from V and 3 bases from J, leaving 5 bases between. Per germline, CDR1 MNHEY and CDR2 SMNVEV (reference sequence). The CDR3 is made up of 11 amino acids. CDR3 amino acids: CASGIYNEQFF. The CDR3 nucleotides read TGTGCCAGCGGCATCTACAATGAGCAGTTCTTC.

The chain employs TRBV11-2 and TRBJ2-3; 16 bases line up with TRBD2. Unmatched junction bases numbered 4, after V lost 5 bases and J lost 5 bases. The CDR3 totals 16 residues. Germline loops: CDR1 SGHAT, CDR2 FQNNGV. The CDR3 bases are TGTGCCAGCAGCCTGGGGACTAGCGGGGGGGTAGATACGCAGTATTTT. It encodes CASSLGTSGGVDTQYF. Filled out from reference TRBV11-2 and TRBJ2-3, the complete variable domain reads EAGVAQSPRYKIIEKRQSVAFWCNPISGHATLYWYQQILGQGPKLLIQFQNNGVVDDSQLPKDRFSAERLKGVDSTLKIQPAKLEDSAVYLCASSLGTSGGVDTQYFGPGTRLTVL.

This clone was found once. The rearrangement joins TRBV9 to TRBJ2-1; 10 bases agree with TRBD2. Germline CDR1 and CDR2: SGDLS and YYNGEE. Unmatched junction bases numbered 5, after V lost 3 bases and J lost 2 bases. The CDR3 contains 16 residues. CDR3 nucleotides: TGTGCCAGCAGCGCGGTGCTAGCGGGGGCCTACAATGAGCAGTTCTTC. This codes for CASSAVLAGAYNEQFF.

This clone was observed a single time. The rearrangement links TRBV2 to TRBJ2-6; possible D gene TRBD1, 5 bases. Trimming stripped 6 bases from V and 3 bases from J, with 15 bases between. This CDR3 is built from 16 residues. The germline CDR1 and CDR2 sequences are SNHLY and FYNNEI. CDR3 sequence: CASRGTWGFGANVLTF. The CDR3 DNA sequence: TGTGCCAGCAGGGGTACCTGGGGCTTTGGGGCCAACGTCCTGACTTTC.

The chain uses TRBV27 and TRBJ2-2; possible D gene TRBD2, 5 bases. Germline assignment: CDR1 MNHEY and CDR2 SMNVEV (reference sequence). Trimming shortened V by 0 bases and J by 4 bases, and 21 bases separated the two germline ends. The CDR3 consists of 19 residues. The CDR3 region is CASSLSTQTGFFTTGELFF. CDR3 coding DNA: TGTGCCAGCAGTTTATCGACCCAGACGGGGTTTTTTACCACCGGGGAGCTGTTTTTT.

The chain is built from TRBV6-1 and TRBJ2-1; a weak D match, TRBD1 (6 bases). The CDR3 is made up of 17 amino acids. The germline V gene encodes CDR1 MNHNS and CDR2 SASEGT. Trimming pared 4 bases from V and 5 bases from J, leaving 21 bases between. CDR3 coding DNA: TGTGCCAGCAGTGCGAACCCGGGACACCGTCTAGACAATGAGCAGTTCTTC. This translates into CASSANPGHRLDNEQFF.

The chain recombines TRBV5-6 with TRBJ2-3, with D hard to call. This CDR3 has 15 amino acids. CDR1 is SGHDT, CDR2 YYEEEE, per germline. Trimming removed 1 base at V and 1 base at J, with 10 bases between. The CDR3 DNA reads as TGTGCCAGCAGCTTGTTCCATTATCGCACAGATACGCAGTATTTT. It encodes CASSLFHYRTDTQYF.